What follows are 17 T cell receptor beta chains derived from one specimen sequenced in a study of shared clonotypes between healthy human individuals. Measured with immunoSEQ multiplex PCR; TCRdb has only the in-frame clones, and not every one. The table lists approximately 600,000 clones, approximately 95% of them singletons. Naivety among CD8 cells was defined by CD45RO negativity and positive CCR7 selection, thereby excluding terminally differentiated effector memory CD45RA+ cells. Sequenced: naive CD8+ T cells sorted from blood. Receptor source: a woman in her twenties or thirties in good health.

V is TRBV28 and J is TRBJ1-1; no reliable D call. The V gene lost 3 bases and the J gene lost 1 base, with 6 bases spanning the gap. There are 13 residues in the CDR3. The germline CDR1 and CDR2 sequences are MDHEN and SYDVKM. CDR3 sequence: CASSFARNTEAFF. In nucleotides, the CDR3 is TGTGCCAGCAGTTTTGCACGGAACACTGAAGCTTTCTTT.

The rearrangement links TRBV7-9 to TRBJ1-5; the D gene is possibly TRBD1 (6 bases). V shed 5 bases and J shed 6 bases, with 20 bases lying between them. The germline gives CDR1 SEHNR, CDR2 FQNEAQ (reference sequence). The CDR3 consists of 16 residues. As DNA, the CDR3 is TGTGCCAGCAGCCCCGGTCGGGGGCAGGGAATTCAGCCCCAGCATTTT. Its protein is CASSPGRGQGIQPQHF.

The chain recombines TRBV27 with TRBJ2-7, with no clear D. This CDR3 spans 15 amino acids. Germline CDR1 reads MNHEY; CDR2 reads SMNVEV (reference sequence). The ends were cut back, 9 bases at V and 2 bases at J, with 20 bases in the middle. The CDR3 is CASGFLESLAYEQYF. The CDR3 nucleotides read TGTGCCAGTGGGTTCTTGGAAAGTTTGGCCTACGAGCAGTACTTC.

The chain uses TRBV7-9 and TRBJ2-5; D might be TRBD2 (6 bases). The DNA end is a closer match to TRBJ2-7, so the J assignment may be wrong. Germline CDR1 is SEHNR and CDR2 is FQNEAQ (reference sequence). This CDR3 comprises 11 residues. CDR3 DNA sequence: TGTGCCAGCAGGGGACTTTACGAGCAGTACTTC. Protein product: CASRGLYEQYF.

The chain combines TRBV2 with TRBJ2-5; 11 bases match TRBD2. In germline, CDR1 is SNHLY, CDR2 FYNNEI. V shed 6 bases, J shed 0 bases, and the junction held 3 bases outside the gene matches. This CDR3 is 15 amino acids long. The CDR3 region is CASRGTSGNQETQYF. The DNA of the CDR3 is TGTGCCAGCAGGGGGACTAGCGGAAACCAAGAGACCCAGTACTTC. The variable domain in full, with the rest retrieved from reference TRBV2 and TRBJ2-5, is EPEVTQTPSHQVTQMGQEVILRCVPISNHLYFYWYRQILGQKVEFLVSFYNNEISEKSEIFDDQFSVERPDGSNFTLKIRSTKLEDSAMYFCASRGTSGNQETQYFGPGTRLLVL.

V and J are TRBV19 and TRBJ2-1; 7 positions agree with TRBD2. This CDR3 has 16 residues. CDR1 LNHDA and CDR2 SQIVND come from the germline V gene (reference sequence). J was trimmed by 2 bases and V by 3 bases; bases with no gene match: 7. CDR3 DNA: TGTGCCAGTAGTATCCTCCGGGGGGAGGCCTACAATGAGCAGTTCTTC. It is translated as CASSILRGEAYNEQFF.

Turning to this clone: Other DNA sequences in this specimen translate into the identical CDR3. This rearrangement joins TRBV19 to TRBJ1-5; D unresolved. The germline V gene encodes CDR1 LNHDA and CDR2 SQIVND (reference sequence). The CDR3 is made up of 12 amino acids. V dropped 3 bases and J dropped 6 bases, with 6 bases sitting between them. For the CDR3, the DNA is TGTGCCAGTAGTATTGTAGCTCAGCCCCAGCATTTT. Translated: CASSIVAQPQHF. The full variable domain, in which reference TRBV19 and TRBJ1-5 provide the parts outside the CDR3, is DGGITQSPKYLFRKEGQNVTLSCEQNLNHDAMYWYRQDPGQGLRLIYYSQIVNDFQKGDIAEGYSVSREKKESFPLTVTSAQKNPTAFYLCASSIVAQPQHFGDGTRLSIL.

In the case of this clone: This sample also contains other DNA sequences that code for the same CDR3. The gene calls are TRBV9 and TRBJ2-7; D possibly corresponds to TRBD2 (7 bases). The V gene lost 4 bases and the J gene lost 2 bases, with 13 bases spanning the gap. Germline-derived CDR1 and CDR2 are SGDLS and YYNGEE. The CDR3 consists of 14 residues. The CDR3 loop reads CASSLGGGTYEQYF. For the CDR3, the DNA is TGTGCCAGCAGCCTAGGGGGGGGCACCTACGAGCAGTACTTC.

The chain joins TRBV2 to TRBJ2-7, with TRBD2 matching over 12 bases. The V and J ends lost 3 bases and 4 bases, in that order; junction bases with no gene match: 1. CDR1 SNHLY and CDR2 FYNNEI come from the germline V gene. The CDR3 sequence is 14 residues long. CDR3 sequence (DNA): TGTGCCAGCAGTGAGACTAGCGGGGGATACGAGCAGTACTTC. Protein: CASSETSGGYEQYF.

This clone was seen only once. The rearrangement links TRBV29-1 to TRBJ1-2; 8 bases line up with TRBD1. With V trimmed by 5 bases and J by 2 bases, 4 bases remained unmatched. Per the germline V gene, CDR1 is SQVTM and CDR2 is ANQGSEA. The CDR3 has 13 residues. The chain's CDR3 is CSVYRGDNYGYTF. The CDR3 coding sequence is TGCAGCGTTTACAGGGGGGACAACTATGGCTACACCTTC.

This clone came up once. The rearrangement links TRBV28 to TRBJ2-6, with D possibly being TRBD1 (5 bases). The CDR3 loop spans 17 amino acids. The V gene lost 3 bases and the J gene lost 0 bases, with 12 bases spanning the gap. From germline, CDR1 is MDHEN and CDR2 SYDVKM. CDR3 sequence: CASSFLDRYSGANVLTF. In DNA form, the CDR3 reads TGTGCCAGCAGTTTTCTAGACAGATACTCTGGGGCCAACGTCCTGACTTTC.

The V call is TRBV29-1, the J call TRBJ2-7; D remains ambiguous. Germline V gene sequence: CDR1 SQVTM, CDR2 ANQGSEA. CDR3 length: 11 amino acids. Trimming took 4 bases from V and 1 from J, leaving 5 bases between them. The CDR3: CSVALSYEQYF. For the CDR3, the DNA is TGCAGCGTTGCCCTATCCTACGAGCAGTACTTC.

The DNA for the CDR3 is TGTGCCAGCAGGGGTCGATTAAGTTACGAGCAGTACTTC. The encoded protein is CASRGRLSYEQYF. This chain connects TRBV19 to TRBJ2-7, with a possible D match to TRBD1 (6 bases). This CDR3 spans 13 amino acids. Germline-derived CDR1 and CDR2 are LNHDA and SQIVND (reference sequence). The V and J ends lost 9 bases and 4 bases respectively, with 16 bases between them. The full variable domain, completed using reference TRBV19 and TRBJ2-7, is DGGITQSPKYLFRKEGQNVTLSCEQNLNHDAMYWYRQDPGQGLRLIYYSQIVNDFQKGDIAEGYSVSREKKESFPLTVTSAQKNPTAFYLCASRGRLSYEQYFGPGTRLTVT.

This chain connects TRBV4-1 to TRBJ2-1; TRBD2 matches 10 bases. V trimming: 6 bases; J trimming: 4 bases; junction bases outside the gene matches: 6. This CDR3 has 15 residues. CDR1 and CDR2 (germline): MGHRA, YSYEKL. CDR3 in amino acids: CASSEGLAAYNEQFF. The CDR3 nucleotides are TGCGCCAGCAGTGAAGGACTAGCGGCTTACAATGAGCAGTTCTTC.

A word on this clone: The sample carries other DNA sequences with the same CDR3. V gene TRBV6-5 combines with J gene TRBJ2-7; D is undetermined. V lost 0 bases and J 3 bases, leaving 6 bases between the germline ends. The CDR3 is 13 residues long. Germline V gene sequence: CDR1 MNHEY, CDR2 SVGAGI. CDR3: CASSYSTGYEQYF. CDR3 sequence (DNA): TGTGCCAGCAGTTACTCCACGGGCTACGAGCAGTACTTC.

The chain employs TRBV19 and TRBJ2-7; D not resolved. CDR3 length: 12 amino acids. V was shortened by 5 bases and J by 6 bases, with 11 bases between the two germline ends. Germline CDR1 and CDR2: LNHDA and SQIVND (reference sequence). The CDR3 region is CASSLGAGEQYF. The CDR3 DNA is TGTGCCAGTAGTCTCGGTGCAGGCGAGCAGTACTTC.

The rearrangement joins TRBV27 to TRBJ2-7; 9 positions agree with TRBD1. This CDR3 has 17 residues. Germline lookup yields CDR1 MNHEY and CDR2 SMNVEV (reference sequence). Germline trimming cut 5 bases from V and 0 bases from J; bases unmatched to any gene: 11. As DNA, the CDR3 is TGTGCCAGCAGTACCCACCCCGGGACAGGGCTCTCCTACGAGCAGTACTTC. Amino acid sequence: CASSTHPGTGLSYEQYF.